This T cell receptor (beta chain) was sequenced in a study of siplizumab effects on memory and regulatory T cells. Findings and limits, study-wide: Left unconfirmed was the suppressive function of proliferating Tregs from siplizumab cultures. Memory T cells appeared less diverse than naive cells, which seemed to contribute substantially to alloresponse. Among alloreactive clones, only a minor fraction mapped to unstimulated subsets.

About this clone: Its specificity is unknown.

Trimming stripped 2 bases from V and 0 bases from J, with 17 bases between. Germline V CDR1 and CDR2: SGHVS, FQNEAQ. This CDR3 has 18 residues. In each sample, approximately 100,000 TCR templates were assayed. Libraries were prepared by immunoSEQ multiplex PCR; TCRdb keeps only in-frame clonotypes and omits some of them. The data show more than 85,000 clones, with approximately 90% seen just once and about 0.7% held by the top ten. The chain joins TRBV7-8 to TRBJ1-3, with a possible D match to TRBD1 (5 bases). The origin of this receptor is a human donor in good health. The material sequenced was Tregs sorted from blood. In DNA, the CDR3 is TGTGCCAGCAGCTTATGGACAAGGGCAGTTTACTCTGGAAACACCATATATTTT. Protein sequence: CASSLWTRAVYSGNTIYF.